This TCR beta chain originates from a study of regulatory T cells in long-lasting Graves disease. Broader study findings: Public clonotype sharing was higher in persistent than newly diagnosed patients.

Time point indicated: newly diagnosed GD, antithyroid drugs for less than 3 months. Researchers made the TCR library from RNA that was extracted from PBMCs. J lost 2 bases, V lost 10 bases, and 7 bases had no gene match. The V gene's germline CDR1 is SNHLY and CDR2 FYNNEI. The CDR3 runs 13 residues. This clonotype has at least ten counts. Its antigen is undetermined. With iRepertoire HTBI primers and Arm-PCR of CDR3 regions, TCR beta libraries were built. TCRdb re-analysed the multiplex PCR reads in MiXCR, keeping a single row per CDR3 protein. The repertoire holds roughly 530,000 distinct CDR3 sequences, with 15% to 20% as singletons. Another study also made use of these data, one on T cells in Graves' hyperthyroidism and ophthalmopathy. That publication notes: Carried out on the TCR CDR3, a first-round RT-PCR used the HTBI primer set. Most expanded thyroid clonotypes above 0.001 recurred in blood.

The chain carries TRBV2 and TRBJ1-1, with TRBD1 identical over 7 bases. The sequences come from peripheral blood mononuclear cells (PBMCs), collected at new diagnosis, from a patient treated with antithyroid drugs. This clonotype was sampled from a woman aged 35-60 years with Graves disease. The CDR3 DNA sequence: TGTGCCACCCCGGGACAGAAAAACACTGAAGCTTTCTTT. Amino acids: CATPGQKNTEAFF.